The TCR beta chain described here comes from a study of CD8+CD57+ T cells in acquired aplastic anemia (dated by TCRdb to the late 2010s). Broadly, across the study: On average, sorted CD4+ and CD8+ cells yielded around 3.4 ug of extracted DNA, with a range of about 0.19 to 30 ug. CD8+CD57+ expansion was defined as frequency above the mean frequency observed in healthy subjects.

Genomic DNA served as template for TCR beta VDJ combination and CDR3 sequence profiling. TCR repertoire sequencing was run on an Illumina HiSeq 2000. Concerning the study's data processing: Repertoire assessment relied on Simpson's diversity index, CDR3 size and DJ length profiles, and TRBV/TRBJ rearrangement plots. The immunodominant clone was defined as the most abundant DNA sequence in deep sequencing data. CDR3 amino acid sequences were checked for sharing across subjects and were also compared against the VDJdb database and published repertoires. In TCRdb, the public reads were trimmed at Q25 with fastp and aligned with MiXCR, with productive beta chains retained. Rows are combined by CDR3 protein, so each entry shows the most common genes and DNA. TCRdb, rather than the study authors, made the V and J calls. The sample table lists about 160,000 distinct CDR3 sequences, 40% to 50% of them with a count of one. Under 40% of the sample comes from the top ten.

This clonotype was observed a few times. Its antigen remains undetermined. No much larger clonotype is one base removed from it; base qualities were not supplied. What the authors observed across the whole study: Twenty-nine CD8+ CDR3 sequences were found in both patients and controls but appeared to be highly expressed in patients and within the immunodominant clones of the patients. Patients and healthy controls showed no significant difference in CD8+ Simpson's diversity (P=0.060).

The patients picked for sequencing were ones in whom flow cytometry had shown an expansion of CD8+CD57+ cells. Severe acquired aplastic anemia was diagnosed in all patients according to International Study of Aplastic Anemia and Agranulocytosis and Camitta criteria. At the time blood was sampled, none of the patients had received any therapy. TCR repertoires of sorted CD4+ and CD8+ blood T cells from severe aplastic anemia patients and healthy subjects were deep-sequenced in the study. In the USA, patient enrollment took place under clinicaltrials.gov protocols 00001620, 01623167, 00001397, 00071045, 00081523 and 00961064. Ficoll-Paque density gradient centrifugation was used to isolate peripheral blood mononuclear cells. Before DNA was extracted, CD4+ and CD8+ T cells were sorted using either FACS or magnetic beads. V is pruned by 8 bases and J by 5 bases, leaving 9 bases of the junction without a gene match. Its CDR3 holds 13 amino acids, cysteine through phenylalanine. CDR3 DNA is the only sequence kept; it has 39 bases, read in frame from the first base. Reading the germline V gene (reference sequence) gives CDR1 MNHEY and CDR2 SMNVEV.

The source of this sequence is a human donor with aplastic anemia. Material: sorted CD4+, CD8+, or CD8+CD57+ T cells (not recorded which) from PBMCs. The receptor chain draws on TRBV27 and TRBJ2-7; 7 junctional bases match TRBD1. The nucleotide sequence reads as follows: TGTGCCAGCGAACCACCCGACAGGGACGAGCAGTACTTC. Its protein is CASEPPDRDEQYF.